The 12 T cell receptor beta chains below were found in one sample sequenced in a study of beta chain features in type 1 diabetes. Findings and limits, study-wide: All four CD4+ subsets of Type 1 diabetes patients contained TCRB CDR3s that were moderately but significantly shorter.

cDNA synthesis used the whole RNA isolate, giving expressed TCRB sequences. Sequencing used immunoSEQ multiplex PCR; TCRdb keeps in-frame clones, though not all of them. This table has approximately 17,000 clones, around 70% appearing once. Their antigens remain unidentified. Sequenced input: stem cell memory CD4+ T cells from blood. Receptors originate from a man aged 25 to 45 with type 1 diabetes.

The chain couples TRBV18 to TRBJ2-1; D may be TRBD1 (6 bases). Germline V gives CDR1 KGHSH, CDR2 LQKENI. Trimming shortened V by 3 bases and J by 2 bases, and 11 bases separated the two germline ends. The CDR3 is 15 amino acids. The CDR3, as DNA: TGTGCCAGCTCACCGCCGGGACACCCCTACAATGAGCAGTTCTTC. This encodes CASSPPGHPYNEQFF. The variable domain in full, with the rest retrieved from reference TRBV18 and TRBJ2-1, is NAGVMQNPRHLVRRRGQEARLRCSPMKGHSHVYWYRQLPEEGLKFMVYLQKENIIDESGMPKERFSAEFPKEGPSILRIQQVVRGDSAAYFCASSPPGHPYNEQFFGPGTRLTVL.

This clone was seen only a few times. Written as DNA, the CDR3 is TGCAGCGTTGCGACTAGCGGCCTCACAGATACGCAGTATTTT. Its protein product is CSVATSGLTDTQYF. V and J are TRBV29-1 and TRBJ2-3; the match to TRBD2 covers 9 bases. The CDR3 extends over 14 amino acids. V lost 4 bases and J lost 2; bases outside the gene matches: 4. CDR1 and CDR2 from the germline V gene are SQVTM and ANQGSEA.

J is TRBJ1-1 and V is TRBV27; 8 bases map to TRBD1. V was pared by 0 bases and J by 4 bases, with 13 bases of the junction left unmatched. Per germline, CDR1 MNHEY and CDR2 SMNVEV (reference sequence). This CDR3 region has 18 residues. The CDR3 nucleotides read TGTGCCAGCAGTTTATCGTTGGCCAGGGGGCAGGGGGGCACTGAAGCTTTCTTT. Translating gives CASSLSLARGQGGTEAFF.

The CDR3 nucleotides read TGCGCCAGCAGCCAAGATCGAGGCATCTCCTACGAGCAGTACTTC. Protein product: CASSQDRGISYEQYF. J is TRBJ2-7 and V is TRBV4-3; D remains unclear. In germline, CDR1 is LGHNA, CDR2 YSLEER. With 0 bases removed from V and 0 bases from J, the gap between germline ends came to 9 bases. The CDR3 sequence is 15 residues long.

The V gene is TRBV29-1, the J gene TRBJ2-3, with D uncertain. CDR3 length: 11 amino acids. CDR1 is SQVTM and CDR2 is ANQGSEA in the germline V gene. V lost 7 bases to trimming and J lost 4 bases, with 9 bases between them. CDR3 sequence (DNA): TGCAGCGCACGGGTACCAGATACGCAGTATTTT. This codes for CSARVPDTQYF.

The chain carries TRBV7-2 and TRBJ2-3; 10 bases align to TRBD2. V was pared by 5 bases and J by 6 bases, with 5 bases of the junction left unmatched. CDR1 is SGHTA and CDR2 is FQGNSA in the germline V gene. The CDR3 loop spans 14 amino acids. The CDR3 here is CASSPGLAVDTQYF. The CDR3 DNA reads TGTGCCAGCAGCCCAGGACTAGCGGTCGATACGCAGTATTTT.

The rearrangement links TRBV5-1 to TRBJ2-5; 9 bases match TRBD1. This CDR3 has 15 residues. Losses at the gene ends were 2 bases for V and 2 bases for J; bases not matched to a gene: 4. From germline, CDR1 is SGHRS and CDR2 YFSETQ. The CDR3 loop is CASSFGTGWQETQYF. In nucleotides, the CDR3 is TGCGCCAGCAGCTTCGGGACAGGGTGGCAAGAGACCCAGTACTTC. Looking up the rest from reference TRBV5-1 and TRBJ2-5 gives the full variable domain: KAGVTQTPRYLIKTRGQQVTLSCSPISGHRSVSWYQQTPGQGLQFLFEYFSETQRNKGNFPGRFSGRQFSNSRSEMNVSTLELGDSALYLCASSFGTGWQETQYFGPGTRLLVL.

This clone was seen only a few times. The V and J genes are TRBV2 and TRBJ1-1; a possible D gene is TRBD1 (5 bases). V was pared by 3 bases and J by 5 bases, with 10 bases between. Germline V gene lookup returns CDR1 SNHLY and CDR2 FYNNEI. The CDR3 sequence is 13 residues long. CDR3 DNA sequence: TGTGCCAGCAGTGAGACAGACTGGACTGAAGCTTTCTTT. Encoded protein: CASSETDWTEAFF. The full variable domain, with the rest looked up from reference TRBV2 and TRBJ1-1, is EPEVTQTPSHQVTQMGQEVILRCVPISNHLYFYWYRQILGQKVEFLVSFYNNEISEKSEIFDDQFSVERPDGSNFTLKIRSTKLEDSAMYFCASSETDWTEAFFGQGTRLTVV.

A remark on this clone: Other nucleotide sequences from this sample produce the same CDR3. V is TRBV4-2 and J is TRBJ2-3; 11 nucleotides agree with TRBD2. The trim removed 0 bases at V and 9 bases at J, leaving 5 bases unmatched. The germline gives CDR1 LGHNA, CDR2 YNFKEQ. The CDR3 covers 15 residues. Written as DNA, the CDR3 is TGTGCCAGCAGCCAAGACCTAGCGGGGGGAGGGACGCAGTATTTT. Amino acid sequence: CASSQDLAGGGTQYF.

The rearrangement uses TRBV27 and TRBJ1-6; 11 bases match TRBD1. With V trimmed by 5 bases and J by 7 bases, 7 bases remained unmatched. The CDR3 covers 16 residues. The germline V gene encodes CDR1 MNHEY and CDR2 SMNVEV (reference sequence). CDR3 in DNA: TGTGCCAGCAGTCTCGGACAGGGGGCAGAGAATTCACCCCTCCACTTT. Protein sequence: CASSLGQGAENSPLHF.

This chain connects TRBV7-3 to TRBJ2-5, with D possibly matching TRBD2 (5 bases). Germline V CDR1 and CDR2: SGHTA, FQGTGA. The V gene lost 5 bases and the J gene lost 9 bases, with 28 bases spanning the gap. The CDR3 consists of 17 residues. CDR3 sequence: CASSPNEGGPGTGAQYF. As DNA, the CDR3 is TGTGCCAGCAGCCCGAACGAGGGCGGCCCGGGCACCGGGGCCCAGTACTTC.

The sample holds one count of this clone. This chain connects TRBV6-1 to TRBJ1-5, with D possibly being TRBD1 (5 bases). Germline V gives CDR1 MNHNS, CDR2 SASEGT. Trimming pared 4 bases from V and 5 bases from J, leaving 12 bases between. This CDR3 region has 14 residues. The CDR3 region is CASSATGADQPQHF. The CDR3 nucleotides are TGTGCCAGCAGTGCCACAGGCGCGGATCAGCCCCAGCATTTT.